These T cell receptor beta chains were read from a single sample in a study of blood T cell repertoires in COVID-19. Only in-frame clones appear in the TCRdb table, and some are missing; sequencing was by immunoSEQ multiplex PCR. The sample consists of over 120,000 clones, roughly four fifths of them appearing once. Sequenced material: peripheral blood. The receptor set was obtained from a woman between 55 and 75 years old with acute or convalescent COVID-19. Both conserved end residues are part of each CDR3. The D gene is left open where the match is weak. Clone size appears in some rows only: once, few, many, or a class for an expanded clone.

>TRBV28|16|-|-|TRBJ2-1
TGTGCCAGCTTGTCCCCTCGAGGGGGAACCTACAATGAGCAGTTCTTC
CASLSPRGGTYNEQFF
>TRBV29-1|14|-|TRBD2|TRBJ2-1
TGCAGCGTTGATCGTAGCGGGCCTTACAATGAGCAGTTCTTC
CSVDRSGPYNEQFF
>TRBV30|15|-|-|TRBJ2-1
TGTGCCTGGAGTGTCCTCGCCGGGGCCTACAATGAGCAGTTCTTC
CAWSVLAGAYNEQFF
>TRBV19|14|-|TRBD1|TRBJ1-2
TGTGCCAGTAGGCTTCCGGGACAGCGCTATGGCTACACCTTC
CASRLPGQRYGYTF
>TRBV2|15|-|TRBD1|TRBJ1-5
TGTGCCAGCAAGGAGTTGGGACAGGGTATTCAGCCCCAGCATTTT
CASKELGQGIQPQHF
>TRBV6-5|13|few|-|TRBJ1-2
TGTGCCAGCAGTTACGGACAGAACTATGGCTACACCTTC
CASSYGQNYGYTF
>TRBV12-3/TRBV12-4|13|-|-|TRBJ2-1
TGTGCCAGCAACTTACCGGGACAAAATGAGCAGTTCTTC
CASNLPGQNEQFF
>TRBV7-2|13|-|-|TRBJ1-2
TGTGCCAGCAGCTTGGGACTCTTCTATGGCTACACCTTC
CASSLGLFYGYTF
>TRBV19|13|-|-|TRBJ2-2
TGTGCCAGTAGTGTTCCAGGGACCGGGGAGCTGTTTTTT
CASSVPGTGELFF
>TRBV4-1|17|-|-|TRBJ2-7
TGCGCCAGCAGCCGACAACCACTGGGAGAGATGGACTACGAGCAGTACTTC
CASSRQPLGEMDYEQYF
>TRBV19|17|-|TRBD2|TRBJ2-1
TGTGCCAGTTCAAGAAGGGGAAGTAGCGGGAGTTACAATGAGCAGTTCTTC
CASSRRGSSGSYNEQFF
>TRBV18|17|-|-|TRBJ2-7
TGTGCCAGCTCACCGCGCATTGACTCCCAGGGCACCTACGAGCAGTACTTC
CASSPRIDSQGTYEQYF
>TRBV5-1|14|-|-|TRBJ2-3
TGCGCCAGCAGCCTGGGGGCCTCCACAGATACGCAGTATTTT
CASSLGASTDTQYF
>TRBV6-5|14|-|TRBD2|TRBJ2-7
TGTGCCAGCACCTGGACTAGCGGGAGCTACGAGCAGTACTTC
CASTWTSGSYEQYF
>TRBV28|20|once|TRBD2|TRBJ2-1
TGTGCCAGCAGTTTCCAAGCGGGAGGTTGGATTTATAGCTCCTACAATGAGCAGTTCTTC
CASSFQAGGWIYSSYNEQFF
>TRBV6-5|16|once|-|TRBJ1-2
TGTGCCAGCAGTTACTCTCGGATGGGCTTTTTAGTAGGCTACACCTTC
CASSYSRMGFLVGYTF
>TRBV2|13|-|-|TRBJ1-2
TGTGCCAGCAAGTGGCAGGCCGATCTTGGCTACACCTTC
CASKWQADLGYTF
>TRBV10-3|15|once|TRBD1|TRBJ1-6
TGTGCCATCAGTGAGCGGACAGGGGCGAATTCACCCCTCCACTTT
CAISERTGANSPLHF
>TRBV3-1/TRBV3-2|15|-|TRBD1|TRBJ1-3
TGTGCCAGCAGCGAAGGGACAGGGGGCATAAACACCATATATTTT
CASSEGTGGINTIYF
>TRBV12-3/TRBV12-4|13|few|-|TRBJ1-1
TGTGCCAGCAGTTACCGGGTCAACACTGAAGCTTTCTTT
CASSYRVNTEAFF
>TRBV24-1|17|-|TRBD2|TRBJ2-1
TGTGCCACCGAACTTCCCGCTGGGAGCGGGAGGCCTTATGAGCAGTTCTTC
CATELPAGSGRPYEQFF
>TRBV6-6|15|-|TRBD2|TRBJ2-3
TGTGCCAGCAGTGGGGGACTAGCGGTCACAGATACGCAGTATTTT
CASSGGLAVTDTQYF
>TRBV6-5|14|-|-|TRBJ1-1
TGTGCCAGCAGTTACACCGGCAGGGGCACTGAAGCTTTCTTT
CASSYTGRGTEAFF
>TRBV2|13|-|TRBD1|TRBJ1-1
TGTGCCAGCAGGACTCAGGGGGTCACTGAAGCTTTCTTT
CASRTQGVTEAFF
>TRBV28|12|-|-|TRBJ1-1
TGTGCCAGCAGCCAGGGTCGGGCTGAAGCTTTCTTT
CASSQGRAEAFF
>TRBV9|15|-|TRBD2|TRBJ2-3
TGTGCCAGCAGCGTAGCGGGACTAGCAGGAGATACGCAGTATTTT
CASSVAGLAGDTQYF
>TRBV7-2|13|-|-|TRBJ2-7
TGTGCCAGCAGCTTAGGGCCCGGAGGGGAGCAGTACTTC
CASSLGPGGEQYF
>TRBV9|16|-|-|TRBJ1-3
TGTGCCAGCAGCGCTGGGACGGGGGTCTCTGGAAACACCATATATTTT
CASSAGTGVSGNTIYF
>TRBV6-5|13|-|-|TRBJ1-2
TGTGCCAGCAGAGAGTCTAGTTACTATGGCTACACCTTC
CASRESSYYGYTF
>TRBV6-5|15|-|-|TRBJ1-5
TGTGCCAGCACCCCCCGGGGATCCGGCAATCAGCCCCAGCATTTT
CASTPRGSGNQPQHF
>TRBV3-1/TRBV3-2|15|-|-|TRBJ1-5
TGTGCCAGCAGTCAGAGGGACACCGACAATCAGCCCCAGCATTTT
CASSQRDTDNQPQHF
>TRBV11-3|15|once|-|TRBJ1-1
TGTGCCAGCAGCCGAGGTGGGCGGCCGGGGGGTGAAGCTTTCTTT
CASSRGGRPGGEAFF
>TRBV5-1|16|-|-|TRBJ2-3
TGCGCCAGCAGCCCACCGTCCGGGGACTTCTCAGATACGCAGTATTTT
CASSPPSGDFSDTQYF
>TRBV5-8|15|-|-|TRBJ2-4
TGTGCCAGCAGCTTTTACAGGGTCAAGGCCAACATTCAGTACTTC
CASSFYRVKANIQYF
>TRBV27|12|few|-|TRBJ1-1
TGTGCCAGCGAGGGTCTGAACACTGAAGCTTTCTTT
CASEGLNTEAFF
>TRBV11-2|14|-|TRBD2|TRBJ2-7
TGTGCCAGCAGCTACGGACGGGGGGCCTACGAGCAGTACTTC
CASSYGRGAYEQYF
>TRBV10-2|13|once|TRBD2|TRBJ2-7
TGCGCCAGCAGTGAAGGAGCGGGATACGAGCAGTACTTC
CASSEGAGYEQYF
>TRBV10-1|15|-|TRBD1|TRBJ2-3
TGCGCCAGCAGGGATGGACAGGGATCCACAGATACGCAGTATTTT
CASRDGQGSTDTQYF
>TRBV27|15|-|TRBD1|TRBJ2-7
TGTGCCAGCAGTACCCAACCCGGGACAGGCTACGAGCAGTACTTC
CASSTQPGTGYEQYF
>TRBV7-9|16|-|TRBD1|TRBJ2-5
TGTGCCAGCAGCATCGGACAGGGGATAATACAAGAGACCCAGTACTTC
CASSIGQGIIQETQYF
>TRBV5-1|15|-|TRBD2|TRBJ2-1
TGCGCCAGCAGCTTGTCGACTAGCGGGAGCGATGAGCAGTTCTTC
CASSLSTSGSDEQFF
>TRBV7-9|15|-|-|TRBJ1-1
TGTGCCAGCAGCGTAGCGGACGGGTGGGGAGCTGAAGCTTTCTTT
CASSVADGWGAEAFF
>TRBV20-1|11|-|-|TRBJ2-1
TGCAGTGCTACGAGCGGAAATGAGCAGTTCTTC
CSATSGNEQFF
>TRBV10-1|13|-|-|TRBJ1-5
TGCGCCAGCAGTGAATTCAGGGGTCAGCCCCAGCATTTT
CASSEFRGQPQHF
>TRBV7-3|17|-|TRBD2|TRBJ2-1
TGTGCCAGCAGCCAGACTAGCGGGAGGGCCCCACGGAATGAGCAGTTCTTC
CASSQTSGRAPRNEQFF
>TRBV11-2|16|-|TRBD2|TRBJ2-3
TGTGCCAGCAGCTTAGGATCTAGCGGGGCAACAGATACGCAGTATTTT
CASSLGSSGATDTQYF
>TRBV5-1|15|few|-|TRBJ1-2
TGCGCCAGCAGCTTATTCCCGGGACAAGACAATGGCTACACCTTC
CASSLFPGQDNGYTF
>TRBV15|15|-|TRBD1|TRBJ2-1
TGTGCCACCAGCAGAGGGGGACAGGGAGGCGATGAGCAGTTCTTC
CATSRGGQGGDEQFF
>TRBV6-4|16|-|-|TRBJ2-1
TGTGCCAGCAGTGATAGACGATCAGCGGTCTACAATGAGCAGTTCTTC
CASSDRRSAVYNEQFF